Listed below are T cell receptor beta chains from one sample, sequenced in a study of CD8 T cells in ankylosing spondylitis. In TCRdb, the 5' RACE reads were re-called with MiXCR into one record per CDR3 protein. The table lists 350,000 to 450,000 distinct CDR3 sequences, roughly 26% of them singletons. Material: blood, either unsorted or a sorted T cell fraction (not recorded which). The receptors shown here come from a male donor with ankylosing spondylitis. Each CDR3 is given with its conserved first and last residue. D genes are given only for firm matches. The size field is filled for only some rows; it gives once, few, many or a size class.

TRBJ2-3	NA	TRBD1	TRBV5-6	CASSLRRGHSTDTQYF	TGTGCCAGCAGCTTGCGCAGGGGGCATAGCACAGATACGCAGTATTTT
TRBJ1-5	NA	TRBD1	TRBV6-2/TRBV6-3	CASSYPTGTGNQPQHF	TGTGCCAGCAGTTACCCTACCGGGACAGGGAACCAGCCCCAGCATTTT
TRBJ2-3	many	TRBD2	TRBV7-8	CASSLRGLAGSDTQYF	TGTGCCAGCAGCTTAAGGGGACTAGCGGGATCAGATACGCAGTATTTT
TRBJ2-2	NA	TRBD2	TRBV20-1	CSASGLAGVGAGELFF	TGCAGTGCTAGTGGGCTAGCGGGAGTTGGTGCCGGGGAGCTGTTTTTT
TRBJ2-3	NA	NA	TRBV5-1	CASSLEFQDTQYF	TGCGCCAGCAGCTTGGAATTCCAGGATACGCAGTATTTT
TRBJ2-3	NA	TRBD1	TRBV5-6	CASSLQGAHMDTQYF	TGTGCCAGCAGCTTACAGGGGGCGCATATGGATACGCAGTATTTT
TRBJ1-1	NA	NA	TRBV24-1	CATSDGYTEAFF	TGTGCCACCAGTGACGGCTACACTGAAGCTTTCTTT
TRBJ2-2	few	NA	TRBV5-1	CASSLARGPTNTGELFF	TGCGCCAGCAGCTTGGCCAGGGGCCCAACGAACACCGGGGAGCTGTTTTTT
TRBJ2-5	NA	NA	TRBV24-1	CATSDPGSGGETQYF	TGTGCCACCAGTGACCCGGGGTCAGGGGGGGAGACCCAGTACTTC
TRBJ2-5	once	NA	TRBV10-3	CATRPGQGQETQYF	TGTGCCACTCGTCCCGGGCAGGGACAAGAGACCCAGTACTTC
TRBJ2-3	few	TRBD2	TRBV15	CATSRDWASGTGTDTQYF	TGTGCCACCAGCAGAGATTGGGCTAGCGGGACCGGCACAGATACGCAGTATTTT
TRBJ1-2	NA	NA	TRBV15	CATSREGASGYTF	TGTGCCACCAGCAGAGAGGGGGCTAGTGGCTACACCTTC
TRBJ2-1	NA	TRBD2	TRBV20-1	CSAPVTSGRNYNEQFF	TGCAGTGCTCCGGTGACTAGCGGGAGAAACTACAATGAGCAGTTCTTC
TRBJ2-3	many	NA	TRBV5-5	CASSRQGSDTQYF	TGTGCCAGCAGCCGGCAGGGGTCAGATACGCAGTATTTT
TRBJ2-1	few	NA	TRBV12-5	CASGLYINEQFF	TGTGCTAGTGGTTTGTACATTAATGAGCAGTTCTTC
TRBJ2-7	few	NA	TRBV11-3	CASSWTGAEQYF	TGTGCCAGCAGCTGGACGGGGGCCGAGCAGTACTTC
TRBJ1-3	NA	NA	TRBV18	CASSPLPGSGNTIYF	TGTGCCAGCTCACCCCTGCCTGGATCAGGAAACACCATATATTTT
TRBJ2-3	few	TRBD2	TRBV11-2	CASSQNPSASGFTDTQYF	TGTGCCAGCAGCCAAAACCCCTCCGCTAGCGGGTTTACAGATACGCAGTATTTT
TRBJ1-2	few	NA	TRBV20-1	CSAIKASLGGYTF	TGCAGTGCTATTAAAGCTTCCTTGGGTGGCTACACCTTC
TRBJ1-2	few	NA	TRBV20-1	CSAHTVNYGYTF	TGCAGTGCTCACACAGTTAACTATGGCTACACCTTC
TRBJ2-5	NA	NA	TRBV6-1	CASSATRRIQETQYF	TGTGCCAGCAGCGCTACACGACGGATACAAGAGACCCAGTACTTC
TRBJ2-3	NA	TRBD2	TRBV5-1	CASSSGTSGRRDTQYF	TGCGCCAGCAGCAGCGGGACTAGCGGGAGAAGAGATACGCAGTATTTT
TRBJ2-7	NA	NA	TRBV28	CASRNSGATYEQYF	TGTGCCAGCAGGAACTCCGGGGCGACCTACGAGCAGTACTTC
TRBJ2-4	NA	TRBD1	TRBV20-1	CSAADRGRFQYF	TGCAGTGCAGCCGACAGGGGGCGTTTTCAGTACTTC
TRBJ2-5	few	TRBD2	TRBV24-1	CATSDPGRGETQYF	TGTGCCACCAGTGATCCCGGGAGGGGGGAGACCCAGTACTTC
TRBJ1-4	NA	NA	TRBV9	CASSPGGFNEKLFF	TGTGCCAGCAGCCCCGGGGGATTCAATGAAAAACTGTTTTTT
TRBJ1-2	few	NA	TRBV4-2	CASSQEGGRRFRTF	TGTGCCAGCAGCCAAGAAGGTGGTAGAAGGTTCCGCACCTTC
TRBJ1-1	NA	NA	TRBV14	CASSPDMNTEAFF	TGTGCCAGCAGCCCGGACATGAACACTGAAGCTTTCTTT
TRBJ2-5	few	NA	TRBV5-1	CASSAGLGHLETQYF	TGCGCCAGCAGCGCGGGGTTGGGGCATTTGGAGACCCAGTACTTC
TRBJ2-4	few	NA	TRBV12-3/TRBV12-4	CASSQQFRGSQNIQYF	TGTGCCAGCAGTCAACAGTTTCGGGGTTCCCAAAACATTCAGTACTTC
TRBJ2-7	many	NA	TRBV7-2	CASSKTGTSSYEQYF	TGTGCCAGCAGCAAGACCGGGACGAGCTCCTACGAGCAGTACTTC
TRBJ2-3	NA	TRBD2	TRBV6-1	CASRGTSGRIRDTQYF	TGTGCCAGCAGGGGAACTAGCGGGAGGATAAGAGATACGCAGTATTTT
TRBJ2-5	NA	TRBD1	TRBV29-1	CGVTGKETQYF	TGCGGGGTGACAGGGAAAGAGACCCAGTACTTC
TRBJ1-2	NA	NA	TRBV20-1	CSAHAAYGYTF	TGCAGTGCTCATGCCGCCTATGGCTACACCTTC
TRBJ2-2	NA	NA	TRBV6-1	CASSEVGGLNTGELFF	TGTGCCAGCAGTGAAGTAGGGGGACTGAACACCGGGGAGCTGTTTTTT
TRBJ2-3	NA	TRBD1	TRBV5-6	CASRKTGAVDTQYF	TGTGCCAGCAGAAAGACAGGGGCGGTGGATACGCAGTATTTT
TRBJ2-1	NA	TRBD2	TRBV20-1	CSAREGPREQFF	TGCAGTGCCCGGGAGGGCCCAAGAGAGCAGTTCTTC